The entry that follows covers one T cell receptor beta chain sequence. It is unclear where the CDR3 begins or ends on the DNA, so no DNA is shown, and the CDR3 is as TCRdb lists it. TCRdb's table, derived via immunoSEQ multiplex PCR, lists solely in-frame clones and lacks some. This sample has almost 200,000 clones; 86% occur once, and the top ten carry 0.78%. The length of the CDR3 is 14 amino acids, counting both ends. In germline, CDR1 is SGHAT, CDR2 FQNNGV. The data were obtained in a study of blood T cell repertoires in COVID-19. The overall study: Collection of acute and convalescent COVID-19 samples took place in the United States, Italy and Spain.

Sequenced: peripheral blood. The genes are TRBV11-2 and TRBJ2-1; the listed D gene, TRBD1, was not tested against the DNA. The source of this sequence is a woman in her sixties or seventies with acute or convalescent COVID-19. CDR3: CASILGALRNEQFF.